The following is a T cell receptor beta chain sequence with its context. Clones were read by immunoSEQ multiplex PCR, and TCRdb kept only the in-frame ones, dropping some. Found here are just over 9,500 clones, around 73% of them singletons; the top ten hold roughly 10%. Germline CDR1 and CDR2: SGHTA and FQGNSA. The ends lost 5 bases at V and 2 bases at J; junction bases unmatched: 5. The CDR3 is 15 amino acids. These data come from a study of tumor-infiltrating lymphocytes in localized non-small cell lung cancer. This TCR came from a human donor with non-small cell lung cancer. The sample comprised lung tumor tissue. The chain employs TRBV7-2 and TRBJ2-2; 7 bases align to TRBD2. CDR3: CASSPGLYNTGELFF. CDR3 sequence (DNA): TGTGCCAGCAGCCCGGGACTATATAACACCGGGGAGCTGTTTTTT.